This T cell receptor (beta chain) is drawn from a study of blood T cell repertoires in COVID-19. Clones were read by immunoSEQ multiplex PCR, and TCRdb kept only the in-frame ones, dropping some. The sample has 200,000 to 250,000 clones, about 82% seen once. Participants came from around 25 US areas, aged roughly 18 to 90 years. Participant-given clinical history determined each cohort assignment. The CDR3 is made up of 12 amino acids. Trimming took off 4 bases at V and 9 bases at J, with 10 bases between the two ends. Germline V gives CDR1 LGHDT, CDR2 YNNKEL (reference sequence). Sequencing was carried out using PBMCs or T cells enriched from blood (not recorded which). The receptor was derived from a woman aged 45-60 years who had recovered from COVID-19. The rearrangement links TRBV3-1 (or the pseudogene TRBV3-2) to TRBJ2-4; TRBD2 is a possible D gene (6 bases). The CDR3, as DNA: TGTGCCAGCAGCCCGGGAGCTCTCATTCAGTACTTC. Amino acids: CASSPGALIQYF.